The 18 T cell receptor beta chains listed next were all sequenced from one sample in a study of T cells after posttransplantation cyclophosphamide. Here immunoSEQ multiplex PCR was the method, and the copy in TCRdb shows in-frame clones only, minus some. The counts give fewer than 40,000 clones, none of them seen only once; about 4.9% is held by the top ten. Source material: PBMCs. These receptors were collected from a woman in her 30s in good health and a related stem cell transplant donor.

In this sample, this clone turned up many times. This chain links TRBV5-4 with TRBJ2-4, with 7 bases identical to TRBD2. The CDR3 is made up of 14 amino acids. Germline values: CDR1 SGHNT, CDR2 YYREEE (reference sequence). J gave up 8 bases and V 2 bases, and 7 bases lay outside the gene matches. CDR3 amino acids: CASSLRETSDIQYF. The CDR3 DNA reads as TGTGCCAGCAGCTTACGGGAAACTAGCGACATTCAGTACTTC.

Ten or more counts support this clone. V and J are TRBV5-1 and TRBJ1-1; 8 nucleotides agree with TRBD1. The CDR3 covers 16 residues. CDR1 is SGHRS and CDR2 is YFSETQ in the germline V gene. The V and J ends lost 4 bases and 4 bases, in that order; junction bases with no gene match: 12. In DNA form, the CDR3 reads TGCGCCAGCAGCCCACGGACAGGGCTATATCCCACTGAAGCTTTCTTT. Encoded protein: CASSPRTGLYPTEAFF.

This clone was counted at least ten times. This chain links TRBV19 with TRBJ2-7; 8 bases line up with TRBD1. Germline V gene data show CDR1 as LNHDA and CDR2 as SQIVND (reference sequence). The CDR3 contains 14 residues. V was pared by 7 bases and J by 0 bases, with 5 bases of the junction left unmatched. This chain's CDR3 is CASNKGTGSYEQYF. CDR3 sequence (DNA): TGTGCCAGTAATAAAGGGACAGGCTCCTACGAGCAGTACTTC.

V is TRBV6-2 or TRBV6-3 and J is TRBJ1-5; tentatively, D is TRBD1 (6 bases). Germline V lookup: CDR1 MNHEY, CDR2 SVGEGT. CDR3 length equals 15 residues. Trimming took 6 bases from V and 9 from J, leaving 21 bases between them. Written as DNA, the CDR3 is TGTGCCAGCAGCTTCCGACAGGTAGGGAGAGGGCCCCAGCATTTT. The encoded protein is CASSFRQVGRGPQHF.

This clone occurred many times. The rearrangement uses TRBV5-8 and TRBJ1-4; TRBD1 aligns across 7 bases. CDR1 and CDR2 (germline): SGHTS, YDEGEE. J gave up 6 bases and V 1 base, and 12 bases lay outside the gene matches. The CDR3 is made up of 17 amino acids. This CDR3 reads CASSLSRQGVFYEKLFF. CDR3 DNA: TGTGCCAGCAGCTTGTCGAGGCAGGGGGTCTTCTATGAAAAACTGTTTTTT.

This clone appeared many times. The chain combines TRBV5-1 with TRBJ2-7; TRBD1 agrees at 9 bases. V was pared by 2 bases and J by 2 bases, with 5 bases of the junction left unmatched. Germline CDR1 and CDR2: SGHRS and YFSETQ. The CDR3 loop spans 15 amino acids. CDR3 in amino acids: CASSFGGTGPYEQYF. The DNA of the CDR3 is TGCGCCAGCAGCTTCGGCGGGACAGGGCCCTACGAGCAGTACTTC.

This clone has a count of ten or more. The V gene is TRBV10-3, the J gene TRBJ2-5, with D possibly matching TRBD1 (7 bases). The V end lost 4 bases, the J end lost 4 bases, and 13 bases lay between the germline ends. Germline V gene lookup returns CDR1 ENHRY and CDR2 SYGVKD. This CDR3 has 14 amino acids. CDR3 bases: TGTGCCATCAGTGTAACAGGGGAGGCAGAGACCCAGTACTTC. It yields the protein CAISVTGEAETQYF.

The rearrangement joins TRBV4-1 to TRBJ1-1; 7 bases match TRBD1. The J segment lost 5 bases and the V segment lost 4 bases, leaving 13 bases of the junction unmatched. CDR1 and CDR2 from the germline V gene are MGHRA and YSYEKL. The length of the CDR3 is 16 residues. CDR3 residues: CASSPRDNRGWTEAFF. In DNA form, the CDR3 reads TGCGCCAGCAGCCCCAGAGATAACAGGGGTTGGACTGAAGCTTTCTTT.

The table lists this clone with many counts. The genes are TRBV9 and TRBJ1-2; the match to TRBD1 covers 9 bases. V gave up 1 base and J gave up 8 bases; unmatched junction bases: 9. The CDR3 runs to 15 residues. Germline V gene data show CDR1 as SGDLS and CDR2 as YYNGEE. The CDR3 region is CASSVSPTGGQGYTF. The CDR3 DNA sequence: TGTGCCAGCAGCGTATCCCCGACAGGGGGTCAGGGCTACACCTTC.

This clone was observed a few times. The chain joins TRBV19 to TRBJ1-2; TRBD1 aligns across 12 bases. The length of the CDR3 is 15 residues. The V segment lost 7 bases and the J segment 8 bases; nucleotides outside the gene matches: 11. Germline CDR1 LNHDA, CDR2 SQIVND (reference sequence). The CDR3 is CASTRLGTGGFGYTF. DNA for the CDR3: TGTGCCAGTACTCGGCTCGGGACAGGGGGCTTCGGCTACACCTTC.

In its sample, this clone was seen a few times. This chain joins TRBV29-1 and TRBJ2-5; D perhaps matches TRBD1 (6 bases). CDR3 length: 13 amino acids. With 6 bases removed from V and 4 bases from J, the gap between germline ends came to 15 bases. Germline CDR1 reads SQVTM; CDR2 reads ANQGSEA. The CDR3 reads CSVGRTARETQYF. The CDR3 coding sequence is TGCAGCGTAGGACGGACAGCTCGAGAGACCCAGTACTTC.

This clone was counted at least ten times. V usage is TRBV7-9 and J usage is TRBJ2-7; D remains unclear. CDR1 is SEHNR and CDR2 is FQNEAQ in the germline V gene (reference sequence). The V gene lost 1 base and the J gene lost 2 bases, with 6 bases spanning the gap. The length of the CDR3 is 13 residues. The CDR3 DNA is TGTGCCAGCAGCTTAGACAGTACCTACGAGCAGTACTTC. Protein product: CASSLDSTYEQYF.

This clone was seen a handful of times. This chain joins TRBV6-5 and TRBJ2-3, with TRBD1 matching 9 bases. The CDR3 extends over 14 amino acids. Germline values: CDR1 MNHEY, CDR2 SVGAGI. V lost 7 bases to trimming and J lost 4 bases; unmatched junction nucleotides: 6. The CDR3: CASTGQGNADTQYF. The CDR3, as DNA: TGTGCCAGCACGGGACAGGGAAACGCAGATACGCAGTATTTT.

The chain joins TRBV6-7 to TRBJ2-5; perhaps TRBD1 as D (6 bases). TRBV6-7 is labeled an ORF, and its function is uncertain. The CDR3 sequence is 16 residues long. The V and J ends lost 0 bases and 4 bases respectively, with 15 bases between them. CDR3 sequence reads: CASSYSGGAGRETQYF. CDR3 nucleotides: TGTGCCAGCAGTTACTCTGGGGGCGCGGGTAGAGAGACCCAGTACTTC.

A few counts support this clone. Written as DNA, the CDR3 is TGTGCCAGCAGTTCGGGACAGGGTAACACCGGGGAGCTGTTTTTT. This sequence encodes CASSSGQGNTGELFF. The chain couples TRBV6-2 or TRBV6-3 to TRBJ2-2; 9 nucleotides match TRBD1. The CDR3 has 15 amino acids. CDR1 is MNHEY and CDR2 is SVGEGT in the germline V gene. The junction had 2 bases not matched to a gene; V was cut back by 4 bases and J by 2 bases.

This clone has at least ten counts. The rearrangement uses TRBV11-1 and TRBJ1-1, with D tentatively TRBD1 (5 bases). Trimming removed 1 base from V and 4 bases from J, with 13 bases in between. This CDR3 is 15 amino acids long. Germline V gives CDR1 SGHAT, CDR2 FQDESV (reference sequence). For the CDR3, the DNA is TGTGCCAGCAGCTTAGGGCCGGGGGTTACCACTGAAGCTTTCTTT. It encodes CASSLGPGVTTEAFF. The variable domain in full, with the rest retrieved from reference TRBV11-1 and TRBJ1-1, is EAEVAQSPRYKITEKSQAVAFWCDPISGHATLYWYRQILGQGPELLVQFQDESVVDDSQLPKDRFSAERLKGVDSTLKIQPAELGDSAMYLCASSLGPGVTTEAFFGQGTRLTVV.

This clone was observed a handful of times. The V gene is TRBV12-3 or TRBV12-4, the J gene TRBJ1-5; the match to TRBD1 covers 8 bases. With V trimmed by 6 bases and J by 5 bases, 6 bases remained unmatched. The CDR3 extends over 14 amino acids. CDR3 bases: TGTGCCAGCAGAAGGACAGGGCAATATCAGCCCCAGCATTTT. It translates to CASRRTGQYQPQHF.

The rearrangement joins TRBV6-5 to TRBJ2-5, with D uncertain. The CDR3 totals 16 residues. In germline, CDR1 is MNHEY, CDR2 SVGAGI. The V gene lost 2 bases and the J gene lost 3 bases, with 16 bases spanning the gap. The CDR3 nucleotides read TGTGCCAGCAGTTACCTTGCTGGCAGGATAGAAGAGACCCAGTACTTC. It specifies CASSYLAGRIEETQYF.